This entry lists 26 T cell receptor beta chains sequenced from one sample in a study of identical twins. One entry per CDR3 protein results from TCRdb running MiXCR on the 5' RACE reads. The sample shows 400,000 to 550,000 distinct CDR3 sequences, 22% of them seen only once. These data are also associated with another study on T cells expressing NK-cell markers.

The sequenced sample was CD4+ T cells sorted from blood. These receptors all come from a woman between 18 and 30 years old in good health.

This clonotype was seen a few times. The chain has TRBV20-1 and TRBJ2-7; D possibly corresponds to TRBD2 (7 bases). V dropped 6 bases and J dropped 5 bases, with 17 bases sitting between them. This CDR3 region has 13 residues. In germline, CDR1 is DFQATT, CDR2 SNEGSKA (reference sequence). The CDR3 is CSARGGATDEQYF. The CDR3 DNA sequence: TGCAGTGCCAGGGGAGGGGCCACTGACGAGCAGTACTTC.

This sequence joins TRBV12-3 or TRBV12-4 and TRBJ2-7, with 10 bases matching TRBD1. Trimming removed 8 bases from V and 6 bases from J; junction bases left unmatched: 10. This CDR3 is 14 amino acids long. The CDR3 sequence: CASAPGQGVFEQYF. The CDR3, as DNA: TGTGCCAGCGCGCCAGGACAGGGGGTTTTCGAGCAGTACTTC.

This sequence joins TRBV30 and TRBJ2-5; 9 bases match TRBD2. V trimming: 5 bases; J trimming: 4 bases; junction bases outside the gene matches: 8. Germline-derived CDR1 and CDR2 are GTSNPN and SVGIG (reference sequence). The CDR3 covers 14 residues. The CDR3 region has the DNA TGTGCCTGGCGCCAGGCGGGAGGGGGAGAGACCCAGTACTTC. This translates into CAWRQAGGGETQYF.

The chain uses TRBV3-1 and TRBJ1-1, with unresolved D. The CDR3 has 14 amino acids. V was pared by 1 base and J by 1 base, with 7 bases between. Germline CDR1 LGHDT, CDR2 YNNKEL (reference sequence). The CDR3 here is CASSQVPGNTEAFF. CDR3 bases: TGTGCCAGCAGCCAAGTACCCGGGAACACTGAAGCTTTCTTT.

This clonotype was observed a few times. The gene calls are TRBV6-5 and TRBJ1-6; possibly TRBD1 for D (5 bases). The CDR3 length is 12 residues. Germline V gene lookup returns CDR1 MNHEY and CDR2 SVGAGI. V was trimmed by 10 bases and J by 7 bases, leaving 11 bases between them. The CDR3 loop is CATSGRNSPLHF. The CDR3 nucleotides read TGTGCCACCTCAGGGAGGAATTCACCCCTCCACTTT.

This chain uses TRBV12-3 or TRBV12-4 with TRBJ2-3; D is tentatively TRBD1 or TRBD2 (5 bases each). Trimming took off 9 bases at V and 0 bases at J, with 13 bases between the two ends. The CDR3 spans 14 residues. The CDR3 spells CASEGYGSTDTQYF. The CDR3 bases are TGTGCCAGTGAGGGGTACGGAAGCACAGATACGCAGTATTTT.

This clonotype has just a few counts. The CDR3 sequence is CASTMTGTGQPDTQYF. The CDR3 region has the DNA TGTGCCAGCACCATGACCGGGACAGGTCAGCCAGATACGCAGTATTTT. V usage is TRBV5-6 and J usage is TRBJ2-3, with 8 bases matching TRBD1. The trim removed 6 bases at V and 4 bases at J, leaving 13 bases unmatched. Germline V gives CDR1 SGHDT, CDR2 YYEEEE. The CDR3 loop spans 16 amino acids.

This clonotype was observed a handful of times. The genes are TRBV7-9 and TRBJ2-3, with D maybe TRBD2 (5 bases). V dropped 5 bases and J dropped 0 bases, with 9 bases sitting between them. The CDR3 is 14 amino acids. Germline CDR1 reads SEHNR; CDR2 reads FQNEAQ (reference sequence). The CDR3 region is CASSTGLSTDTQYF. CDR3 nucleotide sequence: TGTGCCAGCAGCACCGGACTGAGCACAGATACGCAGTATTTT.

A few counts support this clonotype. The chain has TRBV6-1 and TRBJ1-3; 7 nucleotides align to TRBD1. Germline V lookup: CDR1 MNHNS, CDR2 SASEGT. The CDR3 is 15 amino acids. Germline trimming cut 5 bases from V and 7 bases from J; bases unmatched to any gene: 11. The CDR3 is CASSRDRRGTNTIYF. The DNA for the CDR3 is TGTGCCAGCAGTCGGGACAGACGTGGGACGAACACCATATATTTT.

The chain recombines TRBV6-2 or TRBV6-3 with TRBJ2-3; D remains ambiguous. The CDR3 totals 13 residues. CDR1 and CDR2 (germline): MNHEY, SVGEGT. The germline V and J ends were trimmed by 0 bases and 2 bases, with 3 bases remaining between them. CDR3 bases: TGTGCCAGCAGTTACTCTTACACAGATACGCAGTATTTT. This translates into CASSYSYTDTQYF.

This clonotype has more than one count but fewer than ten. The V and J genes are TRBV9 and TRBJ2-1; tentative D call: TRBD2 (6 bases). The germline V gene encodes CDR1 SGDLS and CDR2 YYNGEE. The CDR3 covers 16 residues. V lost 0 bases and J lost 5, with 15 bases in between. The CDR3 spells CASSVVVGGSHNEQFF. The CDR3 DNA reads TGTGCCAGCAGCGTAGTTGTGGGGGGTTCCCACAATGAGCAGTTCTTC.

The genes are TRBV4-2 and TRBJ2-1; 9 positions agree with TRBD2. The CDR3 has 16 amino acids. Per the germline V gene, CDR1 is LGHNA and CDR2 is YNFKEQ. V was clipped by 4 bases and J by 5 bases; unmatched bases: 9. The CDR3 sequence is CASSRGGADPDNEQFF. In DNA, the CDR3 is TGTGCCAGCAGCCGCGGGGGGGCGGATCCCGACAATGAGCAGTTCTTC.

The V gene is TRBV11-2, the J gene TRBJ2-4, with D possibly TRBD1 on 5 matching bases. The CDR3 totals 11 residues. V lost 5 bases and J 12 bases, leaving 11 bases between the germline ends. Germline CDR1 is SGHAT and CDR2 is FQNNGV. The CDR3 region is CASSLGANQYF. CDR3 in DNA: TGTGCCAGCAGCCTAGGGGCCAATCAGTACTTC.

The chain couples TRBV5-1 to TRBJ2-1, with TRBD1 as a possible D gene (6 bases). Germline CDR1 is SGHRS and CDR2 is YFSETQ. The CDR3 contains 15 residues. Between the trimmed V and J ends, which lost 0 bases and 4 bases, there was a span of 11 bases. CDR3 coding DNA: TGCGCCAGCAGCTTGGTGGGGGCAGATTACAATGAGCAGTTCTTC. Amino acids: CASSLVGADYNEQFF.

This clonotype was seen a few times. The rearrangement links TRBV2 to TRBJ1-2; 9 bases line up with TRBD1. From germline, CDR1 is SNHLY and CDR2 FYNNEI. CDR3 length: 13 amino acids. V shed 6 bases and J 7 bases; nucleotides not matched to a gene: 6. The CDR3 sequence: CASRVGQGSGYTF. The CDR3 coding sequence is TGTGCCAGCAGGGTGGGACAGGGAAGTGGCTACACCTTC. The complete variable domain, with remaining parts taken from reference TRBV2 and TRBJ1-2, reads EPEVTQTPSHQVTQMGQEVILRCVPISNHLYFYWYRQILGQKVEFLVSFYNNEISEKSEIFDDQFSVERPDGSNFTLKIRSTKLEDSAMYFCASRVGQGSGYTFGSGTRLTVV.

In this sample, this clonotype turned up a few times. Here the CDR3 reads CAITPPSGDTDTQYF. Written as DNA, the CDR3 is TGTGCCATCACTCCCCCCAGCGGAGACACAGATACGCAGTATTTT. This chain connects TRBV7-9 to TRBJ2-3; weak D call: TRBD2 (5 bases). CDR3 size: 15 residues. Trimming cost V 10 bases and J 2 bases, with 19 bases left between them. Germline CDR1 is SEHNR and CDR2 is FQNEAQ (reference sequence). The full variable domain, with the rest looked up from reference TRBV7-9 and TRBJ2-3, is DTGVSQNPRHKITKRGQNVTFRCDPISEHNRLYWYRQTLGQGPEFLTYFQNEAQLEKSRLLSDRFSAERPKGSFSTLEIQRTEQGDSAMYLCAITPPSGDTDTQYFGPGTRLTVL.

This clonotype appeared a few times. V is TRBV25-1 and J is TRBJ2-2; TRBD1 agrees at 7 bases. The V gene end was trimmed by 6 bases and the J gene end by 3 bases; junction bases not matched to a gene: 10. Germline V gene lookup returns CDR1 MGHDK and CDR2 SYGVNS. This CDR3 contains 16 residues. CDR3: CASRPLWQGDTGELFF. CDR3 DNA sequence: TGTGCCAGCAGGCCCCTGTGGCAGGGGGACACCGGGGAGCTGTTTTTT.

The chain couples TRBV7-8 to TRBJ2-7; TRBD1 matches 7 bases. The V gene end was trimmed by 5 bases and the J gene end by 2 bases; junction bases not matched to a gene: 3. The germline gives CDR1 SGHVS, CDR2 FQNEAQ. The CDR3 has 13 residues. CDR3: CASSQGVAYEQYF. In DNA, the CDR3 is TGTGCCAGCAGCCAGGGGGTCGCCTACGAGCAGTACTTC.

The V and J genes are TRBV20-1 and TRBJ1-2, with D perhaps matching TRBD1 (5 bases). Trimming stripped 3 bases from V and 8 bases from J, with 16 bases between. Germline-derived CDR1 and CDR2 are DFQATT and SNEGSKA (reference sequence). The CDR3 consists of 13 residues. CDR3 protein: CSASSRGERGYTF. Here the CDR3 DNA reads TGCAGTGCTAGTTCAAGGGGAGAAAGAGGCTACACCTTC.

There are a few counts of this clonotype. This chain uses TRBV29-1 with TRBJ2-7; D is perhaps TRBD2 (6 bases). The ends were cut back, 6 bases at V and 6 bases at J, with 21 bases in the middle. The germline CDR1 and CDR2 sequences are SQVTM and ANQGSEA. This CDR3 spans 14 amino acids. The CDR3 nucleotides are TGCAGCGTACGAGGGACGGGGGTGAGGAGCGAGCAGTACTTC. Protein sequence: CSVRGTGVRSEQYF.

As regards this clonotype: A much more abundant neighbour one base away suggests this may be a read error. The genes are TRBV12-3 or TRBV12-4 and TRBJ1-1; D gene unclear. The CDR3 loop spans 13 amino acids. The CDR3 DNA is TGTGCCAGCAGATTAGAAATGAACACTGAAGCTTTCTTT. It codes for CASRLEMNTEAFF.

V usage is TRBV20-1 and J usage is TRBJ1-1, with D unclear. Germline-derived CDR1 and CDR2 are DFQATT and SNEGSKA (reference sequence). The CDR3 spans 14 residues. Trimming cost V 0 bases and J 1 base, with 9 bases left between them. The CDR3 DNA follows: TGCAGTGCTAGAGACATGCAGACGAACACTGAAGCTTTCTTT. It is translated as CSARDMQTNTEAFF.

This clonotype was counted only a few times. The chain is built from TRBV20-1 and TRBJ2-1; TRBD2 agrees at 10 bases. V was pared by 3 bases and J by 4 bases, with 6 bases of the junction left unmatched. Germline-derived CDR1 and CDR2 are DFQATT and SNEGSKA (reference sequence). The CDR3 consists of 15 residues. CDR3 sequence reads: CSARRTSGVYNEQFF. DNA for the CDR3: TGCAGTGCTAGGCGAACTAGCGGGGTTTACAATGAGCAGTTCTTC.

The chain couples TRBV20-1 to TRBJ1-4; 8 nucleotides line up with TRBD1. There are 14 residues in the CDR3. The J segment lost 8 bases and the V segment lost 0 bases, leaving 5 bases of the junction unmatched. Germline V lookup: CDR1 DFQATT, CDR2 SNEGSKA (reference sequence). The DNA of the CDR3 is TGCAGTGCTAGAGATAGGACAGGGCAGGAAAAACTGTTTTTT. Its translation is CSARDRTGQEKLFF.

The genes are TRBV10-3 and TRBJ2-7; no clear D. Germline CDR1 reads ENHRY; CDR2 reads SYGVKD. The CDR3 is 12 amino acids. The V end lost 6 bases, the J end lost 1 base, and 7 bases lay between the germline ends. The CDR3 DNA is TGTGCCATCAGGACACCTTCCTACGAGCAGTACTTC. Translated: CAIRTPSYEQYF.

The chain joins TRBV20-1 to TRBJ2-1; weak D call: TRBD2 (7 bases). Germline V lookup: CDR1 DFQATT, CDR2 SNEGSKA (reference sequence). This CDR3 has 14 residues. V was trimmed by 3 bases and J by 3 bases, leaving 12 bases between them. Here the CDR3 DNA reads TGCAGTGCTAGGTGGGGGGGCATCTACAATGAGCAGTTCTTC. It yields the protein CSARWGGIYNEQFF.